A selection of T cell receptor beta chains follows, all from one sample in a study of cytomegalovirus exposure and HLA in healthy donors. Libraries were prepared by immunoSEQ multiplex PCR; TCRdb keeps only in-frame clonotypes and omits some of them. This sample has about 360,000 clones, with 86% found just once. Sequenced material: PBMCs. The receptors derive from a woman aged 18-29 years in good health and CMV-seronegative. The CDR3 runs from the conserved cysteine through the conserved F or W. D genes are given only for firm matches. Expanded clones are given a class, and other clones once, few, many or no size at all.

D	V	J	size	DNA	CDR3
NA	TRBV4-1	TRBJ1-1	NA	TGCGCCAGCAGCCATAGCCAGACCAACACTGAAGCTTTCTTT	CASSHSQTNTEAFF
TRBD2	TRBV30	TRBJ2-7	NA	TGTGCCTGGAGTCAAGGGGCTAGCGGGAAGGGGCAGTACTTC	CAWSQGASGKGQYF
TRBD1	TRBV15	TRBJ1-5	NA	TGTGCCACCAGCAGCAAGACAGGGCTTCAGCCCCAGCATTTT	CATSSKTGLQPQHF
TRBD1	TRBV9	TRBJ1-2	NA	TGTGCCAGCAGCGGGACAGGGAGTGGGGTTAATGGCTACACCTTC	CASSGTGSGVNGYTF
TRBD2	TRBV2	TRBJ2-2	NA	TGTGCCAGCAGTGAATTAAGACTAGCCCCCGGGGAGCTGTTTTTT	CASSELRLAPGELFF
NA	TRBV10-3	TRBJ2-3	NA	TGTGCCATTAGTGGGGAGCGGACAGATACGCAGTATTTT	CAISGERTDTQYF
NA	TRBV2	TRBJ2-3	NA	TGTGCCAGCATTCCCGCCCCCGACAGAGATCATTGGGATACGCAGTATTTT	CASIPAPDRDHWDTQYF
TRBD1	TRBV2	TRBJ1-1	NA	TGTGCCAGCAGGGCCGAGCAGGGGGTGAACACTGAAGCTTTCTTT	CASRAEQGVNTEAFF
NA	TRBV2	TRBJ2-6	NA	TGTGCCAGCAGTCCCAGCTCTGGGGCCAACGTCCTGACTTTC	CASSPSSGANVLTF
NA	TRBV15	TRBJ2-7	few	TGTGCCACCAGTTCACGTAGCCTCCCCGCCGAGCAGTACTTC	CATSSRSLPAEQYF
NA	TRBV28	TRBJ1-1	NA	TGTGCCAGCAGTTTAGGTCATAGGAACACTGAAGCTTTCTTT	CASSLGHRNTEAFF
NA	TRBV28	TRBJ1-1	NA	TGTGCCAGCAGTTTTTCAATAGGGGGGACTATGAACACTGAAGCTTTCTTT	CASSFSIGGTMNTEAFF
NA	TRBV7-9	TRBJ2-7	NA	TGTGCCAGCAGCCCCCTTGAAAGGGGTTCTCGCTACGAGCAGTACTTC	CASSPLERGSRYEQYF
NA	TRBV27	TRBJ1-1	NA	TGTGCCAGCACCACGCTCACAGGTAGATACAAAAACACTGAAGCTTTCTTT	CASTTLTGRYKNTEAFF
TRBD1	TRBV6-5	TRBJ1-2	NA	TGTGCCAGCAGTTACCAGGGACAGGGTGTAGAGGGCTACACCTTC	CASSYQGQGVEGYTF
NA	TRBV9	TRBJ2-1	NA	TGTGCCAGCAGCGTAGAGGGGGGGAGCTCCTACAATGAGCAGTTCTTC	CASSVEGGSSYNEQFF
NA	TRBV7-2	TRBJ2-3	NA	TGTGCCAGCAGCCCAGGCACCTACTCCACAGATACGCAGTATTTT	CASSPGTYSTDTQYF
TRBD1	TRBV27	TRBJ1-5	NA	TGTGCCAGCAGTTTTGGACAGGGAAATCAGCCCCAGCATTTT	CASSFGQGNQPQHF
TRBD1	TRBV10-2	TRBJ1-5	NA	TGCGCCAGCAGTAATCCTGGACAGGGTGGAAGCAATCAGCCCCAGCATTTT	CASSNPGQGGSNQPQHF
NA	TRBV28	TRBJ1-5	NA	TGTGCCAGCAGTTTAGGGCTTGGCAATCAGCCCCAGCATTTT	CASSLGLGNQPQHF
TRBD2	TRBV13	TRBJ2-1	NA	TGTGCCAGCAGCTCACACGGGGGGGCTCTTGTGAATGAGCAGTTCTTC	CASSSHGGALVNEQFF
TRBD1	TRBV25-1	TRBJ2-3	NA	TGTGCCAGCCGGGGACAGGGAACAGATACGCAGTATTTT	CASRGQGTDTQYF
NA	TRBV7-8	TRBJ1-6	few	TGTGCCAGCAGCTTAGGGCAGGGCTTTAATTCACCCCTCCACTTT	CASSLGQGFNSPLHF
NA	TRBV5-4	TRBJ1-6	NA	TGTGCCAGCAGCTCACTACAGGGCTCCTATAATTCACCCCTCCACTTT	CASSSLQGSYNSPLHF
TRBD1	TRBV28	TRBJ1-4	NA	TGTGCCAGCAGTTTCCAGGGGGGTAATGAAAAACTGTTTTTT	CASSFQGGNEKLFF
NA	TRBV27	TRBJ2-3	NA	TGTGCCAGCAGTCCCACAGGGTTCGGAGCAGATACGCAGTATTTT	CASSPTGFGADTQYF
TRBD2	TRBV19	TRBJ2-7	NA	TGTGCCACCTCGCTCACTAGCGGGGGCCCCTACGAGCAGTACTTC	CATSLTSGGPYEQYF
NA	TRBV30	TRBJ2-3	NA	TGTGCCTGGAGTCGCACCCAGGGTACGCAGTATTTT	CAWSRTQGTQYF
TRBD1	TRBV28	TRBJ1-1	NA	TGTGCCAGCAGCCGACTCAGGACAGGGGGCGGAACCACTGAAGCTTTCTTT	CASSRLRTGGGTTEAFF
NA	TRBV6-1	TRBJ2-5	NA	TGTGCCAGCAGGGGGGGGACAAACCAAGAGACCCAGTACTTC	CASRGGTNQETQYF
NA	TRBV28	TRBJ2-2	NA	TGTGCCAGCAGTTCTAGAAATGGGTTAGAGCTGTTTTTT	CASSSRNGLELFF
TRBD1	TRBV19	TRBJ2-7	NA	TGTGCCAGTAAAAATACCGGGACAGGGATGTACGAGCAGTACTTC	CASKNTGTGMYEQYF
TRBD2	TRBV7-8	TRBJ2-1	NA	TGTGCCAGCAGCCTGGCGGCGGGGGGGCTGTACAATGAGCAGTTCTTC	CASSLAAGGLYNEQFF
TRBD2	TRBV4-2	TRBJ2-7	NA	TGTGCCAGCAGCCAAGATGCAGCGGGAGGTTCCTACGAGCAGTACTTC	CASSQDAAGGSYEQYF
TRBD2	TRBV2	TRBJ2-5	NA	TGTGCCAGCAGCGGACTAGCGGGGGGGCCAGAGACCCAGTACTTC	CASSGLAGGPETQYF
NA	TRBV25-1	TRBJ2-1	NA	TGTGCCAGCAGTGAATCCCCGGGGGAGCAGTTCTTC	CASSESPGEQFF
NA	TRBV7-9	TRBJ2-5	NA	TGTGCCAGCAGCTTCCCATTGTCGGGACAACAAGAGACCCAGTACTTC	CASSFPLSGQQETQYF
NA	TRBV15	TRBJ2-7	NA	TGTGCCACCAGCTTCCTCGGGGGTTTCGACGAGCAGTACTTC	CATSFLGGFDEQYF
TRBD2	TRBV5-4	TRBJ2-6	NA	TGTGCCAGCAGGTTCGCGGGGGGAGCCTGGTCTGGGGCCAACGTCCTGACTTTC	CASRFAGGAWSGANVLTF
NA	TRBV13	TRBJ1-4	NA	TGTGCCAGCGGCTTCGCGGGGACTAATGAAAAACTGTTTTTT	CASGFAGTNEKLFF
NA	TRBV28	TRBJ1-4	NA	TGTGCCAGCAGTTTTAGGGGGATGGTCAGTGAAAAACTGTTTTTT	CASSFRGMVSEKLFF
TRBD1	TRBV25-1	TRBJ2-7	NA	TGTGCCAGCAGTCCTGTAGGGACAGGCGGCGAGCAGTACTTC	CASSPVGTGGEQYF
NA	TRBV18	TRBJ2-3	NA	TGTGCCAGCTCACCGGCCTTGGGCAAGAGCGGGGATACGCAGTATTTT	CASSPALGKSGDTQYF
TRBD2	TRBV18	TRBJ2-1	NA	TGTGCCAGCTCACATGGGACTAGCGGGAGGCCTGAGCAGTTCTTC	CASSHGTSGRPEQFF
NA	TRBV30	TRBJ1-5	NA	TGTGCCTGCGGACAGACTAGCAATCAGCCCCAGCATTTT	CACGQTSNQPQHF
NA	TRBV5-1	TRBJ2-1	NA	TGCGCCAGCAGTGAAAGCGGTAATGAGCAGTTCTTC	CASSESGNEQFF
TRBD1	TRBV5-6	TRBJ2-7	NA	TGTGCCAGCAGCCCGGGACAGGGGGCTTACGAGCAGTACTTC	CASSPGQGAYEQYF
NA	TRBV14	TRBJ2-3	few	TGTGCCAGCAGTGGGCAGTCCACAGATACGCAGTATTTT	CASSGQSTDTQYF
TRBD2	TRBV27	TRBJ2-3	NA	TGTGCCAGTAGACTAGCGGGACTGGATACGCAGTATTTT	CASRLAGLDTQYF
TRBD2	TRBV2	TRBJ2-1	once	TGTGCCAGCACCCCCACTAGCGGGAGTCGGAATGAGCAGTTCTTC	CASTPTSGSRNEQFF
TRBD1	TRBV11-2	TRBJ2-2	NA	TGTGCCAGCAGGGGACAGGGTTTGGGCACCGGGGAGCTGTTTTTT	CASRGQGLGTGELFF
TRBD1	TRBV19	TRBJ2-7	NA	TGTGCCAGTAGTAGGGGCAGGGGGCAAGAAGAGCAGTACTTC	CASSRGRGQEEQYF
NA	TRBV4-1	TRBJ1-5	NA	TGCGCCAGCAGCCAAGAACGGTTTAATCAGCCCCAGCATTTT	CASSQERFNQPQHF